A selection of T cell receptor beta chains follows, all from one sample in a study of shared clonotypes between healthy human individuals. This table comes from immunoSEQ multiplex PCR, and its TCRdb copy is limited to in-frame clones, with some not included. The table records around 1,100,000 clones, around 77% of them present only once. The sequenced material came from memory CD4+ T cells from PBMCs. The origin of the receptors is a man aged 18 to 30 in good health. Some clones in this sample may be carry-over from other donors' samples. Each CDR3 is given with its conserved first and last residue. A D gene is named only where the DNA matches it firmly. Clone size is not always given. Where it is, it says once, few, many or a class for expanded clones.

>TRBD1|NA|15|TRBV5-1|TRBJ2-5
TGCGCCAGCAGCCAGATAGGACAGGGACAAGAGACCCAGTACTTC
CASSQIGQGQETQYF
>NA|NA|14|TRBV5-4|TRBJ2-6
TGTGCCAGCAGAGCCTCAAATGGGGCCAACGTCCTGACTTTC
CASRASNGANVLTF
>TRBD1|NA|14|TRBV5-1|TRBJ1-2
TGCGCCAGCAGCTTTGGGACAGGGGACTATGGCTACACCTTC
CASSFGTGDYGYTF
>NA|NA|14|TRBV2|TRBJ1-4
TGTGCCAGCAACGGGGGCGGAGGGAATGAAAAACTGTTTTTT
CASNGGGGNEKLFF
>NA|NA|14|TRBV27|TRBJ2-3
TGTGCCAGCTCCCCGGGGTTGGAGACAGATACGCAGTATTTT
CASSPGLETDTQYF
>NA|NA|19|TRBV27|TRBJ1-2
TGTGCCAGCAGTGCGTACCTAAGCACAGGGTCTCCCTCCGGCTATGGCTACACCTTC
CASSAYLSTGSPSGYGYTF
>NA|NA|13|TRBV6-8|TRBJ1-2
TGTGCCAGGCGGACGGTTGATAACTATGGCTACACCTTC
CARRTVDNYGYTF
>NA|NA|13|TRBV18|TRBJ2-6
TGTGCCAGCTTGGGCTCTGGGGCCAACGTCCTGACTTTC
CASLGSGANVLTF
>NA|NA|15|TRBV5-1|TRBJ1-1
TGCGCCAGCAGCTTGGCCGCGAAAGCGAACACTGAAGCTTTCTTT
CASSLAAKANTEAFF
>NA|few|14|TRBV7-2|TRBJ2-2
TGTGCCAGCAGCTTCTCCCGAAGGGTCGGGGAGCTGTTTTTT
CASSFSRRVGELFF
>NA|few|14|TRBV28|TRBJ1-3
TGTGCCAGCAGTTCAGAGTACTCTGGAAACACCATATATTTT
CASSSEYSGNTIYF
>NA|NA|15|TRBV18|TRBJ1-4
TGTGCCAGCTCACCCCTCCAGGGTTCGGGAGAAAAACTGTTTTTT
CASSPLQGSGEKLFF
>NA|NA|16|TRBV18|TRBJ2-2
TGTGCCAGCTCACCGCTCCGGGACACCTACACCGGGGAGCTGTTTTTT
CASSPLRDTYTGELFF
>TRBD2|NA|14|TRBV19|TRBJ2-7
TGTGCCAGTAGTATCGCGCTAGCGGGAAGGGAGCAGTACTTC
CASSIALAGREQYF
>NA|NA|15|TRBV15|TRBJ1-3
TGTGCCACCACGAATCAGCCAGGCGCTGGAAACACCATATATTTT
CATTNQPGAGNTIYF
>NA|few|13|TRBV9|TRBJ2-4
TGTGCCAGCAGCGTAGTTGAAGGAAGCATTCAGTACTTC
CASSVVEGSIQYF
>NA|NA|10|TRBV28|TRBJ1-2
TGTGCCACCAGCCGGGATGGCTACACCTTC
CATSRDGYTF
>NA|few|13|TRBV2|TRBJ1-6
TGTGCCAGCAGCCCGACGGGAAATTCACCCCTCCACTTT
CASSPTGNSPLHF
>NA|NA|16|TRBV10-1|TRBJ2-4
TGCGCCAGCCGTCTCTCGGGGGCTCGAGCCAAAAACATTCAGTACTTC
CASRLSGARAKNIQYF
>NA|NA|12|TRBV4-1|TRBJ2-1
TGCGCCAGCAGCTTCGTGTCTGATGAGCAGTTCTTC
CASSFVSDEQFF
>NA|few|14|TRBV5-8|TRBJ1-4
TGTGCCAGCAGCTGGGGCTGGACGGATGAAAAACTGTTTTTT
CASSWGWTDEKLFF
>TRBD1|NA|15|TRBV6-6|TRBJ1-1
TGTGCCAGCAGTTACGGGGACAGGGGGCACACTGAAGCTTTCTTT
CASSYGDRGHTEAFF
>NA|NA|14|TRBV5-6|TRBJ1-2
TGTGCCAGCAGCTTTCCGGGGTTGAGCTATGGCTACACCTTC
CASSFPGLSYGYTF
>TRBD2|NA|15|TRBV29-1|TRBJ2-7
TGCAGCGTTGAAGATCGGGGGGGATGGGTCTCCGAGCAGTACTTC
CSVEDRGGWVSEQYF
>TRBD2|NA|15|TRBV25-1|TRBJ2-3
TGTGCCAGCAGTGTGGTAGCGGGAAACACAGATACGCAGTATTTT
CASSVVAGNTDTQYF
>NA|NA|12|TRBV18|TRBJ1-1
TGTGCCAGCTCACCAAGGACAGTTGAAGCTTTCTTT
CASSPRTVEAFF
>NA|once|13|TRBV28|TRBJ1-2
TGTGCCAGCAGTTTATCACAACACTATGGCTACACCTTC
CASSLSQHYGYTF
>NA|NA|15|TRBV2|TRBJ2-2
TGTGCCAGCACTTCGGATAGTCGCGACACCGGGGAGCTGTTTTTT
CASTSDSRDTGELFF
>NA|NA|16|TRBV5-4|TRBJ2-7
TGTGCCAGCAGCCAAGCGAAGGGGGTTGGATCCTACGAGCAGTACTTC
CASSQAKGVGSYEQYF
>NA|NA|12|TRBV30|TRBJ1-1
TGTGCCTGGAGTGGGGAGCGGACGCGGGCTTTCTTT
CAWSGERTRAFF
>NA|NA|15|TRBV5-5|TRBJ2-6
TGTGCCAGCAGCTTGAAGGGGTACGGGGCCAACGTCCTGACTTTC
CASSLKGYGANVLTF
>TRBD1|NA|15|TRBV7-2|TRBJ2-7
TGTGCCAGCAGCTTGGAGACCGGGACAGAGTACGAGCAGTACTTC
CASSLETGTEYEQYF
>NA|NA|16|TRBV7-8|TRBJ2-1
TGTGCCAGCAGCCCTCCCCTCGGGCTCGGATACAATGAGCAGTTCTTC
CASSPPLGLGYNEQFF
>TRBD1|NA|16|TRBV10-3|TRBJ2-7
TGTGCCATCAGTGCCGGGGGTGGGGACAGGAACTACGAGCAGTACTTC
CAISAGGGDRNYEQYF
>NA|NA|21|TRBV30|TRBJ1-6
TGTGCCTGGAGTGAGGGGGAACGACTTTGGGGCCTGGACAGTATAGATTCACCCCTCCACTTT
CAWSEGERLWGLDSIDSPLHF
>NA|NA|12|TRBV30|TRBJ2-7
TGTGCCTGGGCCCTAGGGAAGTACGAGCAGTACTTC
CAWALGKYEQYF
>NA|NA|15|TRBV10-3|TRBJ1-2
TGTGCCATCAGTGAGGGCGAGGGGGACCCAGTCCCTCACACCTTC
CAISEGEGDPVPHTF
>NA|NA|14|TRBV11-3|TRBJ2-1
TGTGCCAGCAGCCTAGCGAGGGCTAACAATGAGCAGTTCTTC
CASSLARANNEQFF
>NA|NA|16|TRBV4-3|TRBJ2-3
TGCGCCAGCAGCTTCACCTTTAGCACGAGCGCAGATACGCAGTATTTT
CASSFTFSTSADTQYF
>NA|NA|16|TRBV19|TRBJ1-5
TGTGCCAGTAGTACCCGGCTTACTAGGGAAGGTCAGCCCCAGCATTTT
CASSTRLTREGQPQHF
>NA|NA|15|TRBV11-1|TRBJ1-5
TGTGCCAGCAGCTCGGGGACCGATAGCAATCAGCCCCAGCATTTT
CASSSGTDSNQPQHF
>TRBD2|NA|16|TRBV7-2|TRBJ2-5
TGTGCCAGCAGCTTAGGGTCGGTAGCGGGCCAAGAGACCCAGTACTTC
CASSLGSVAGQETQYF
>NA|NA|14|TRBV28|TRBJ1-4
TGTGCCAGCAGTCTGACAGGTGGGGGTGAAAAACTGTTTTTT
CASSLTGGGEKLFF
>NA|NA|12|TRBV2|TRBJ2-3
TGTGCCAGCAGTGAGTCCGCAGATACGCAGTATTTT
CASSESADTQYF
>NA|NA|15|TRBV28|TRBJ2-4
TGTGCCAGCAGACCCATGGGGGAGGCCAAAAACATTCAGTACTTC
CASRPMGEAKNIQYF